This TCR beta chain was obtained from a study of cytomegalovirus exposure and HLA in healthy donors. 13 Jbeta primers and 60 Vbeta primers were used for the PCR. Clones were read by immunoSEQ multiplex PCR, and TCRdb kept only the in-frame ones, dropping some. The listing contains about 190,000 clones. The study, taken as a whole, reports: With later analysis, a missense DCLRE1C variant became linked to TCR beta V- and J-gene trimming. Accounts indicate the classifier identified cytomegalovirus status with strong specificity and sensitivity. HLA alleles were associated with 18,000 or so TCR beta sequences in a later analysis at 0.05 false discovery rate. Sequences of the TCR beta chain were said to predict the HLA-A and HLA-B alleles of most subjects accurately.

Worth noting for this clone: Its antigen is still unknown.

The V gene lost 1 base and the J gene lost 5 bases, with 11 bases spanning the gap. Germline CDR1 SGHAT, CDR2 FQNNGV. This CDR3 is 14 amino acids long. Sequenced input: PBMCs. J is TRBJ2-5 and V is TRBV11-2, with D perhaps matching TRBD2 (5 bases). The origin of this receptor is a woman younger than 45 in good health and CMV-seropositive. CDR3 in amino acids: CASSLGPSKETQYF. The CDR3 DNA is TGTGCCAGCAGCTTAGGTCCTAGCAAGGAGACCCAGTACTTC.